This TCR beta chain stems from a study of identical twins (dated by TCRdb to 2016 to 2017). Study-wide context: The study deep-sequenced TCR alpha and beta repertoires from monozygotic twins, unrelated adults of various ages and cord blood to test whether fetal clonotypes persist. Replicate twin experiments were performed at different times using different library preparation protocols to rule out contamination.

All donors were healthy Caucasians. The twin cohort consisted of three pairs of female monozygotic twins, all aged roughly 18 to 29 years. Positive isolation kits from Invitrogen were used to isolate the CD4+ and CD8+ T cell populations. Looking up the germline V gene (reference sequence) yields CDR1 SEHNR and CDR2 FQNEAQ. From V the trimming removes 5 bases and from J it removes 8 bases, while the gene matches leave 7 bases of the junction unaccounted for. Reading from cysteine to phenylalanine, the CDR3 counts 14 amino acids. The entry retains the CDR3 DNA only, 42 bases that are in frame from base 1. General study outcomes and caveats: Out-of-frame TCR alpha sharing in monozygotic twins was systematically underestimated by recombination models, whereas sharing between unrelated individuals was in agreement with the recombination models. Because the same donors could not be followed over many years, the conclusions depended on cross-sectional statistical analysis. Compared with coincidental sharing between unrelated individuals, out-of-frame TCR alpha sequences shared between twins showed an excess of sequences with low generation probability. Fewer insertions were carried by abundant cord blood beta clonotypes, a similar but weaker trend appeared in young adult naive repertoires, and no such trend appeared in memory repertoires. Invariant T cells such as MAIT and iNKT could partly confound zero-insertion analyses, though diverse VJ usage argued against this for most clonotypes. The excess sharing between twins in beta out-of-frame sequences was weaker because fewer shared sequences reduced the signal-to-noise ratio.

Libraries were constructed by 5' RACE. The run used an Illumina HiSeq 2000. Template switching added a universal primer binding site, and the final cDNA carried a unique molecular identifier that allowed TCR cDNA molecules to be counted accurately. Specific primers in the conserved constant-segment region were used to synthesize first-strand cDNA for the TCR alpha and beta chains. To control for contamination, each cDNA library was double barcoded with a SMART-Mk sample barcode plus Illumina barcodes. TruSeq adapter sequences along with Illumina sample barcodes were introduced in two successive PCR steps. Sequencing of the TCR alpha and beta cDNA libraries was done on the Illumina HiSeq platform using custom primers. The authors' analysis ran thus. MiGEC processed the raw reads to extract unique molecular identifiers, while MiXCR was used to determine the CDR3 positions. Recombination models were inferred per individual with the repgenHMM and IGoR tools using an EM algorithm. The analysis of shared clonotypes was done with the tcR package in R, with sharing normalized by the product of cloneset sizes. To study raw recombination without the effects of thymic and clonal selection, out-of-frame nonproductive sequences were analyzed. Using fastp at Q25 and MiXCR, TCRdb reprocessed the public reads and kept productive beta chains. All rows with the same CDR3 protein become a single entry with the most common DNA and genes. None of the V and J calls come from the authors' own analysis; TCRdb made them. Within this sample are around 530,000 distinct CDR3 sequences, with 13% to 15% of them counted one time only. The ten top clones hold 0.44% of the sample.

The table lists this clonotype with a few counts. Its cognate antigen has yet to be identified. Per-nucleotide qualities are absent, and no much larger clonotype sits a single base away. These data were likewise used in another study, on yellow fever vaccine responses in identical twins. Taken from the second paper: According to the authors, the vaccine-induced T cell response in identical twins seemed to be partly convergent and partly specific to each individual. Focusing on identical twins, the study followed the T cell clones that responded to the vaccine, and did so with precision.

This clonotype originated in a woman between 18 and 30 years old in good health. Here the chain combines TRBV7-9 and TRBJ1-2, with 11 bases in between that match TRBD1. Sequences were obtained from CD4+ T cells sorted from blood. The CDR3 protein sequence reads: CASSPGQGARGYTF. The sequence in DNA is TGTGCCAGCAGCCCCGGACAGGGGGCGCGCGGCTACACCTTC.